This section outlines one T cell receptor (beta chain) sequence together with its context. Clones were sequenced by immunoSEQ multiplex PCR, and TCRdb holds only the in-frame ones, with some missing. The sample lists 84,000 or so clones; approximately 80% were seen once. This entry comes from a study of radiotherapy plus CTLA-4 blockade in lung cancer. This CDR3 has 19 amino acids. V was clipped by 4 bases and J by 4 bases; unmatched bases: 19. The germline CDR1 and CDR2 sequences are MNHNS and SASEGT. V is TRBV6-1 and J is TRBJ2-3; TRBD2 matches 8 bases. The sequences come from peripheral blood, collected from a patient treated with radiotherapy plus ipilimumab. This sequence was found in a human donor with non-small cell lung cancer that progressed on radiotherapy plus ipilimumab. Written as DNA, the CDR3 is TGTGCCAGCAGTGGCTTTGGTGAGGGACTAGGGTCAGGCGCAGATACGCAGTATTTT. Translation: CASSGFGEGLGSGADTQYF.